This TCR beta chain was captured by sequencing in a study of blood T cell repertoires in COVID-19. Study overall: PBMCs, B-cell-depleted T cells, or T cells were the source of the cDNA or gDNA that made up the material.

In the authors' methods: Amplification from reference gene primers served as the basis for estimated nucleated cell counts. Sequencing was performed with immunoSEQ multiplex PCR; in TCRdb, only in-frame clones are kept and a portion is missing. The DNA was the basis for D and trimming; V, J and clone size are from that table. The repertoire includes around 340,000 clones, approximately 89% of them detected once, and 3% to 4.5% sits in the top ten. The CDR3 contains 17 residues. Germline trimming cut 5 bases from V and 0 bases from J; bases unmatched to any gene: 11. Germline CDR1 reads MGHRA; CDR2 reads YSYEKL.

The origin of this receptor is a woman in her fifties or sixties with COVID-19, enrolled during active disease. Sequencing was carried out using peripheral blood. The genes are TRBV4-1 and TRBJ1-2, with TRBD1 matching 8 bases. This CDR3 reads CASSSGTGRPSNYGYTF. The CDR3 coding sequence is TGCGCCAGCAGCTCTGGGACAGGCCGTCCCTCTAACTATGGCTACACCTTC.